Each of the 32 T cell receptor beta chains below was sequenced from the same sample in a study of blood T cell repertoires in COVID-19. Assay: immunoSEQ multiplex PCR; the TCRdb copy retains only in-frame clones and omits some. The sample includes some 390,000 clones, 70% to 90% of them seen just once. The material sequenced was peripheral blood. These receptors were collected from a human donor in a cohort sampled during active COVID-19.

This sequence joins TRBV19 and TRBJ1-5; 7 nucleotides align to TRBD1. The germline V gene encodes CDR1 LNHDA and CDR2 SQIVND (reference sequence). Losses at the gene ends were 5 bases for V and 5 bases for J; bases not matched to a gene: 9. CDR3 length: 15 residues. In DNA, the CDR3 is TGTGCCAGTAGTCCAGAGGGGACAGAAGATCAGCCCCAGCATTTT. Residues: CASSPEGTEDQPQHF. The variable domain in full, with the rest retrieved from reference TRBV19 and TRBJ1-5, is DGGITQSPKYLFRKEGQNVTLSCEQNLNHDAMYWYRQDPGQGLRLIYYSQIVNDFQKGDIAEGYSVSREKKESFPLTVTSAQKNPTAFYLCASSPEGTEDQPQHFGDGTRLSIL.

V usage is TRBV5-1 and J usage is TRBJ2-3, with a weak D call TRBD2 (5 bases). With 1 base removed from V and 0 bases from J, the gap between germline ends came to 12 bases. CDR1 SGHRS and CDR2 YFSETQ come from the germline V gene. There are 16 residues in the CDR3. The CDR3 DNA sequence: TGCGCCAGCAGCTTGTCGGGCGGGCGTAGCACAGATACGCAGTATTTT. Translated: CASSLSGGRSTDTQYF.

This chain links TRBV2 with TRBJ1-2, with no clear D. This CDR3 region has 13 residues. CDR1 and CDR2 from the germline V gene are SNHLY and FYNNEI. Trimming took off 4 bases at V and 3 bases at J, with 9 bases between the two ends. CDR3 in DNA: TGTGCCAGCAGTGTCGGGGTATACTATGGCTACACCTTC. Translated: CASSVGVYYGYTF.

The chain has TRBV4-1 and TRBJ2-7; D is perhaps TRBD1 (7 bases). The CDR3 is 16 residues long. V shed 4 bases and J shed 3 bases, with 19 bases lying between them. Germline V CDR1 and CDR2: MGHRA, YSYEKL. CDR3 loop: CASSPSGGLTYYEQYF. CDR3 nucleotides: TGCGCCAGCAGCCCCTCAGGGGGACTCACATACTACGAGCAGTACTTC.

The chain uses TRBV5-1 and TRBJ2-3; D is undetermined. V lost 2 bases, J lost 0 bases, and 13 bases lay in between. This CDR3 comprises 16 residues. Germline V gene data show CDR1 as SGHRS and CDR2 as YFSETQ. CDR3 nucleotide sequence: TGCGCCAGCAGCTTTGGTCAGTCCCCTAGCACAGATACGCAGTATTTT. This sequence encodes CASSFGQSPSTDTQYF. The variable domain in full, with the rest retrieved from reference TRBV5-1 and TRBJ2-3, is KAGVTQTPRYLIKTRGQQVTLSCSPISGHRSVSWYQQTPGQGLQFLFEYFSETQRNKGNFPGRFSGRQFSNSRSEMNVSTLELGDSALYLCASSFGQSPSTDTQYFGPGTRLTVL.

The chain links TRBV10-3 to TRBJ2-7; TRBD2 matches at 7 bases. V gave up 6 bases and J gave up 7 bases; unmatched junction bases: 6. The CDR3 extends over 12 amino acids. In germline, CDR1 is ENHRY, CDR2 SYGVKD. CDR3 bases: TGTGCCATCAGCCGACTAGCTGGGGAGCAGTACTTC. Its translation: CAISRLAGEQYF.

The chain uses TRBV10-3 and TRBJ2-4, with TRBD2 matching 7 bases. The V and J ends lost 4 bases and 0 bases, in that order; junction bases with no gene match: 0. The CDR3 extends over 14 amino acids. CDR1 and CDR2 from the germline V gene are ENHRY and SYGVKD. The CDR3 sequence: CAISGGGAKNIQYF. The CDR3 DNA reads TGTGCCATCAGTGGGGGGGGAGCCAAAAACATTCAGTACTTC.

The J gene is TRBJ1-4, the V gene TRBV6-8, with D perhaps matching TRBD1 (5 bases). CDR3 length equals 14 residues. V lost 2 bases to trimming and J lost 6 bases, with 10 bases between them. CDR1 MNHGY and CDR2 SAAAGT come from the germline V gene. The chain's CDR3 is CASSYHRRYEKLFF. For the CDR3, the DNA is TGTGCCAGCAGTTACCACAGGAGATATGAAAAACTGTTTTTT.

CDR3 bases: TGTGCCAGCAGCAGCCGGACAGGGGGCGGCAATCAGCCCCAGCATTTT. This codes for CASSSRTGGGNQPQHF. V is TRBV7-8 and J is TRBJ1-5, with TRBD1 identical over 11 bases. V lost 5 bases, J lost 2 bases, and 5 bases stayed unmatched. CDR1 and CDR2 (germline): SGHVS, FQNEAQ. CDR3 length: 16 amino acids.

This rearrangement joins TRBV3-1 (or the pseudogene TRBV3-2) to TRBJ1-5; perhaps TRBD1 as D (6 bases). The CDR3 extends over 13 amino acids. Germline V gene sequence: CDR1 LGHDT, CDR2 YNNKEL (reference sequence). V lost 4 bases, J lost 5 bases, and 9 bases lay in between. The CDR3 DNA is TGTGCCAGCAGCCCCGGACAGTATCAGCCCCAGCATTTT. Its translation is CASSPGQYQPQHF.

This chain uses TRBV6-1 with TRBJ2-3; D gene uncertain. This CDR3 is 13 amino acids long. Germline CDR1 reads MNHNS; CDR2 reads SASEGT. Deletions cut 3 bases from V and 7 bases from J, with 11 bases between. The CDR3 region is CASSDERRNTQYF. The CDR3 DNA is TGTGCCAGCAGTGACGAGAGGAGAAATACGCAGTATTTT.

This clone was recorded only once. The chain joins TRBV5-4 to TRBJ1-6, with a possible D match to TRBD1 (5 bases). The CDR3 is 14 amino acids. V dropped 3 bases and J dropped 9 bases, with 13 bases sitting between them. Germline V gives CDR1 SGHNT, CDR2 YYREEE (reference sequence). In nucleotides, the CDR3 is TGTGCCAGCAGCTCGGGGCGGGACGGTTCACCCCTCCACTTT. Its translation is CASSSGRDGSPLHF.

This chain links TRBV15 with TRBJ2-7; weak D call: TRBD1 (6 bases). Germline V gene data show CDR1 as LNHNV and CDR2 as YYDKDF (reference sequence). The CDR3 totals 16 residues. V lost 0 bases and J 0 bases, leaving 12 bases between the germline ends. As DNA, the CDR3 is TGTGCCACCAGCAGAGATAAGTGGACAGCCTCCTACGAGCAGTACTTC. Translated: CATSRDKWTASYEQYF.

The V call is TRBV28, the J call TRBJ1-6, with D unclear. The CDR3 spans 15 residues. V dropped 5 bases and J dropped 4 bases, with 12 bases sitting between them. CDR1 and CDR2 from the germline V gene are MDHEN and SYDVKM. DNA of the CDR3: TGTGCCAGCAGTAGAGCGGCAGATTATAATTCACCCCTCCACTTT. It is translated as CASSRAADYNSPLHF.

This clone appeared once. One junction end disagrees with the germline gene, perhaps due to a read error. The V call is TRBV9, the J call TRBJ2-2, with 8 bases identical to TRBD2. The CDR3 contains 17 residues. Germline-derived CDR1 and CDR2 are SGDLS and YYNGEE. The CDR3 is CAPRVPGGPGGPGELFF. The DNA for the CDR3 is TGCGCCCCCCGCGTCCCCGGCGGGCCGGGGGGGCCCGGGGAGCTGTTTTTT. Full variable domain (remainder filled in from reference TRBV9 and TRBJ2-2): DSGVTQTPKHLITATGQRVTLRCSPRSGDLSVYWYQQSLDQGLQFLIQYYNGEERAKGNILERFSAQQFPDLHSELNLSSLELGDSALYFCAPRVPGGPGGPGELFFGEGSRLTVL.

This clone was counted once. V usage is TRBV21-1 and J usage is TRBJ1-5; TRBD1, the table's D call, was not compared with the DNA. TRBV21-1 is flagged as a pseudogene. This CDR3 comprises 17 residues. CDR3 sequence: CASSSKRCQGYNQPQHF. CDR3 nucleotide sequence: TGTGCCAGCAGCTCAAAACGGTGCCAGGGGTACAATCAGCCCCAGCATTTT.

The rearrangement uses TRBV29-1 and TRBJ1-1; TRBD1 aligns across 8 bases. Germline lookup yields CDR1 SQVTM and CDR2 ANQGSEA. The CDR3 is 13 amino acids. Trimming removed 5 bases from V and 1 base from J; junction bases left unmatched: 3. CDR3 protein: CSVLTGENTEAFF. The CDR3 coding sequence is TGCAGCGTTCTGACAGGGGAGAACACTGAAGCTTTCTTT. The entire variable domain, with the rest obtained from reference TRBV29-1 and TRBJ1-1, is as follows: SAVISQKPSRDICQRGTSLTIQCQVDSQVTMMFWYRQQPGQSLTLIATANQGSEATYESGFVIDKFPISRPNLTFSTLTVSNMSPEDSSIYLCSVLTGENTEAFFGQGTRLTVV.

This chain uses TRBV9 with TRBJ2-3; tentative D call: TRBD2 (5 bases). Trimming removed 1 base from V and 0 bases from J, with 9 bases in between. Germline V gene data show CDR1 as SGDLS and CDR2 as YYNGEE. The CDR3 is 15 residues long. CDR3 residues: CASSVSGDSTDTQYF. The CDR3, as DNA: TGTGCCAGCAGCGTATCCGGGGATAGCACAGATACGCAGTATTTT.

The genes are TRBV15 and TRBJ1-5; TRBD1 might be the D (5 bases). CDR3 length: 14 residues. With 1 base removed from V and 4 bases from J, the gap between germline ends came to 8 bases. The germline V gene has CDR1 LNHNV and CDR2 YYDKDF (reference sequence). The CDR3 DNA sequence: TGTGCCACCAGCAGAGTAGGGGTGAATCAGCCCCAGCATTTT. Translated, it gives CATSRVGVNQPQHF.

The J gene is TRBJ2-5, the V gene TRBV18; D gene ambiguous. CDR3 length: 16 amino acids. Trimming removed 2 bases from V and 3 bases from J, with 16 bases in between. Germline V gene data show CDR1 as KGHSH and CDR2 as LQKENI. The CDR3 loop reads CASSPSGSATEETQYF. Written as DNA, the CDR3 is TGTGCCAGCTCACCATCAGGCTCGGCGACGGAAGAGACCCAGTACTTC.

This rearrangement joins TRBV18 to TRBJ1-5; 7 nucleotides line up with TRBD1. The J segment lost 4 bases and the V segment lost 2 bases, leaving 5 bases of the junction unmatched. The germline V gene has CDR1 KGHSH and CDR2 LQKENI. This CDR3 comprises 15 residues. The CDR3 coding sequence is TGTGCCAGCTCACCAACGACAGGGAAAAATCAGCCCCAGCATTTT. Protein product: CASSPTTGKNQPQHF.

This CDR3 is CASSSRTSGGYEQYF. CDR3 DNA sequence: TGTGCCAGCAGCTCCCGGACTAGCGGGGGGTACGAGCAGTACTTC. V and J are TRBV5-5 and TRBJ2-7, with 14 bases identical to TRBD2. V gave up 3 bases and J gave up 4 bases; unmatched junction bases: 3. Per the germline V gene, CDR1 is SGHKS and CDR2 is YYEKEE (reference sequence). CDR3 length: 15 residues.

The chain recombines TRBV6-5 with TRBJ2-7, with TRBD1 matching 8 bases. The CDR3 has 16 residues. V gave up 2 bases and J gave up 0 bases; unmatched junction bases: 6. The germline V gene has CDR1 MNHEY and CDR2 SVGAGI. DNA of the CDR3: TGTGCCAGCAGTTACGGACAGGGCCACATCTCCTACGAGCAGTACTTC. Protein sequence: CASSYGQGHISYEQYF.

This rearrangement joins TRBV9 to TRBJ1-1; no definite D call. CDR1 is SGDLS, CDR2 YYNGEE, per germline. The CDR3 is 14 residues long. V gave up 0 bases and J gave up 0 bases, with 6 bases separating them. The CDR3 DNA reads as TGTGCCAGCAGCGTAGACGGGGTGAACACTGAAGCTTTCTTT. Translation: CASSVDGVNTEAFF.

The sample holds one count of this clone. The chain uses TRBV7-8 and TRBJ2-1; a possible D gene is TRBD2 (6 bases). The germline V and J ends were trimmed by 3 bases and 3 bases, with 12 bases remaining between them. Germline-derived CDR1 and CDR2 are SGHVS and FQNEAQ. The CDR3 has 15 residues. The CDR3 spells CASSFGGVYYNEQFF. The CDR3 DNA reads TGTGCCAGCAGCTTCGGGGGAGTTTACTACAATGAGCAGTTCTTC.

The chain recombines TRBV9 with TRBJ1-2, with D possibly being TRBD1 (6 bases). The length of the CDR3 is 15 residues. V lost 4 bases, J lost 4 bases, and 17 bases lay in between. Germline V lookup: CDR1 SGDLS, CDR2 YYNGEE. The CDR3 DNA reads TGTGCCAGCAGCACCCAAGGGGGGGCCGGCTATGGCTACACCTTC. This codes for CASSTQGGAGYGYTF.

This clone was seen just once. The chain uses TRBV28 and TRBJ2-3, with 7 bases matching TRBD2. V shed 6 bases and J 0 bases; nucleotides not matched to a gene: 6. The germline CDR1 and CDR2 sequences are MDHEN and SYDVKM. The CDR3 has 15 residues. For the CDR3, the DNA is TGTGCCAGCAGCTCCCCTAGCGGTAGCACAGATACGCAGTATTTT. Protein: CASSSPSGSTDTQYF.

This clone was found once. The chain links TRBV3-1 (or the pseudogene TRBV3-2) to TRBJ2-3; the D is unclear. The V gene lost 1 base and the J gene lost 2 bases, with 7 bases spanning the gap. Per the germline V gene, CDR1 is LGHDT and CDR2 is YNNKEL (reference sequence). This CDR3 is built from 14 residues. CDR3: CASSQVSNTDTQYF. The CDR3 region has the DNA TGTGCCAGCAGCCAAGTGAGCAACACAGATACGCAGTATTTT.

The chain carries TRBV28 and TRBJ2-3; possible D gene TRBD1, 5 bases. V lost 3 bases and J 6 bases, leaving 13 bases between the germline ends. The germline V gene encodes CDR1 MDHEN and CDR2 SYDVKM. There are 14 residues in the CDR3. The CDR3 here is CASSFRQGSDTQYF. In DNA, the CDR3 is TGTGCCAGCAGTTTTCGCCAGGGATCCGATACGCAGTATTTT.

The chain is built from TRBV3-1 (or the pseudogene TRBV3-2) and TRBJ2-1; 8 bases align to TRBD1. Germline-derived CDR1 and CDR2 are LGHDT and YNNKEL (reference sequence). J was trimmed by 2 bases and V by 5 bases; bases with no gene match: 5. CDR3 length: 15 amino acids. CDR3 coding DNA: TGTGCCAGCAGCTTATCGGGACAGGCCTACAATGAGCAGTTCTTC. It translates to CASSLSGQAYNEQFF.

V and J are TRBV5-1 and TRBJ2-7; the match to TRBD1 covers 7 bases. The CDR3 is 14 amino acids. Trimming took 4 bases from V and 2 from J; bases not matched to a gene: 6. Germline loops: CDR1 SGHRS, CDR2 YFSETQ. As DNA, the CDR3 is TGCGCCAGCAGCCGAACAGGGGCGACCTACGAGCAGTACTTC. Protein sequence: CASSRTGATYEQYF.

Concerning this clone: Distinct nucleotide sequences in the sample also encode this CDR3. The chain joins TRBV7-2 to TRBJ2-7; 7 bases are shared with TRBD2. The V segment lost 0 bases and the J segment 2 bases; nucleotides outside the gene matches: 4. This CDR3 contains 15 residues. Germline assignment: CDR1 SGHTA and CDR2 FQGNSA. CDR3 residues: CASSLAPGLAYEQYF. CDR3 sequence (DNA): TGTGCCAGCAGCTTAGCCCCTGGACTAGCCTACGAGCAGTACTTC.